The rows below give T cell receptor beta chains drawn from one sample of a study of blood T cell repertoires in COVID-19. The assay was immunoSEQ multiplex PCR, and TCRdb's table has in-frame clones only and misses some. The sample includes roughly 220,000 clones, 88% seen only once; the top ten take roughly 14%. Sequenced: PBMCs or T cells enriched from blood (not recorded which). These receptors all stem from a woman between 45 and 65 years old with acute COVID-19. The CDR3 runs from the conserved cysteine through the conserved F or W. The D gene is left open where the match is weak. Clone size is stated in some rows and not others, as once, few, many or a class when expanded.

cdr3_aa cdr3_nt d_call j_call clone_size v_call
CASSLSNGETQYF TGTGCCAGCAGCTTAAGCAACGGAGAGACCCAGTACTTC NA TRBJ2-5 NA TRBV7-3
CASSILPLSGNTIYF TGTGCCAGCAGCATCCTACCCCTGTCTGGAAACACCATATATTTT NA TRBJ1-3 NA TRBV27
CASSSGLDKQYF TGTGCCAGCAGTTCCGGACTAGATAAGCAGTACTTC TRBD2 TRBJ2-7 NA TRBV28
CAWSVGADQPQHF TGTGCCTGGAGTGTGGGGGCCGATCAGCCCCAGCATTTT NA TRBJ1-5 once TRBV30
CASSRHKIPQNTDTQYF TGTGCCAGCAGCCGCCACAAGATACCCCAGAACACAGATACGCAGTATTTT NA TRBJ2-3 NA TRBV4-2
CASSREGRAGADQPQHF TGTGCCAGCTCACGGGAGGGCAGGGCTGGCGCTGATCAGCCCCAGCATTTT NA TRBJ1-5 once TRBV18
CASSQEVGRGQLDEQFF TGTGCCAGCAGCCAAGAAGTAGGCAGGGGGCAACTCGATGAGCAGTTCTTC TRBD1 TRBJ2-1 NA TRBV14
CASRGTGLANEKLFF TGTGCCAGCAGAGGGACAGGGCTGGCTAATGAAAAACTGTTTTTT TRBD1 TRBJ1-4 NA TRBV28
CASSIQQGTFF TGTGCCAGCAGTATTCAACAGGGCACTTTCTTT NA TRBJ1-1 once TRBV28
CASSSGQGWTEAFF TGTGCCAGCAGCTCGGGACAGGGCTGGACTGAAGCTTTCTTT TRBD1 TRBJ1-1 once TRBV7-6
CASSTGTGGFEQYF TGTGCCAGTAGCACCGGGACAGGGGGCTTCGAGCAGTACTTC TRBD1 TRBJ2-7 NA TRBV19
CASSPGQVGGTQYF TGTGCCAGCAGCCCCGGACAGGTGGGGGGGACCCAGTACTTC NA TRBJ2-5 NA TRBV11-2
CASSQDLPGGATNEKLFF TGTGCCAGCAGCCAAGATCTGCCAGGGGGAGCAACTAATGAAAAACTGTTTTTT TRBD1 TRBJ1-4 NA TRBV4-2
CASSVIPGNQPQHF TGTGCCAGCAGTGTTATACCGGGCAATCAGCCCCAGCATTTT NA TRBJ1-5 NA TRBV28
CASSWDRVTGGYTF TGTGCCAGCAGCTGGGACAGGGTAACCGGTGGCTACACCTTC TRBD1 TRBJ1-2 NA TRBV5-5
CASSRSVNEQFF TGTGCCAGCAGCCGTAGCGTCAATGAGCAGTTCTTC NA TRBJ2-1 NA TRBV7-8
CASSDRDRGSYEQYF TGTGCCAGCAGCGACCGGGACAGGGGCTCCTACGAGCAGTACTTC TRBD1 TRBJ2-7 NA TRBV7-2
CASTPQSQNTEAFF TGTGCCAGCACTCCTCAGTCCCAGAACACTGAAGCTTTCTTT NA TRBJ1-1 NA TRBV7-8
CASSSNRLSPLHF TGTGCCAGCAGTAGCAACCGACTAAGCCCCTTGCACTTC NA TRBJ2-7 NA TRBV27
CASRGQGDEQFF TGCGCCAGCAGGGGACAGGGCGATGAGCAGTTCTTC TRBD1 TRBJ2-1 NA TRBV5-1
CASSQDRWGTSGLVYEQYF TGCGCCAGCAGCCAAGATCGGTGGGGTACTAGCGGGTTAGTCTACGAGCAGTACTTC TRBD2 TRBJ2-7 NA TRBV4-1
CASSYGTGAGNYGYTF TGTGCCAGCAGTTACGGGACAGGCGCGGGGAACTATGGCTACACCTTC TRBD1 TRBJ1-2 NA TRBV2
CASIIGGGLPTEAFF TGTGCCAGCATCATTGGGGGGGGACTCCCGACTGAAGCTTTCTTT NA TRBJ1-1 once TRBV7-2
CASSLGGKTQYF TGTGCCAGCAGCTTAGGAGGAAAGACCCAGTACTTC NA TRBJ2-5 few TRBV11-2
CASSFAYEQYF TGTGCCAGCAGCTTCGCCTACGAGCAGTACTTC NA TRBJ2-7 NA TRBV7-2
CASRPPGVTEAFF TGTGCCAGCAGACCGCCAGGGGTTACTGAAGCTTTCTTT NA TRBJ1-1 NA TRBV28
CASSQDRGVSEKLFF TGCGCCAGCAGCCAAGACAGGGGTGTGAGTGAAAAACTGTTTTTT NA TRBJ1-4 NA TRBV4-1
CATSREQKAFF TGTGCCACCAGCAGAGAGCAGAAGGCTTTCTTT NA TRBJ1-1 NA TRBV15
CASSSTGTSYEQYF TGTGCCAGCAGTTCGACAGGGACGAGCTACGAGCAGTACTTC TRBD1 TRBJ2-7 NA TRBV27
CASSLAGTSGNNEQYF TGCGCCAGCAGCTTGGCAGGGACTAGCGGGAATAACGAGCAGTACTTC TRBD2 TRBJ2-7 few TRBV5-1
CASSFLQGPPSEQFF TGTGCCAGCAGTTTCCTACAGGGGCCGCCCAGTGAGCAGTTCTTC TRBD1 TRBJ2-1 NA TRBV28
CASSPATNQPQHF TGTGCCAGCTCACCAGCAACTAATCAGCCCCAGCATTTT NA TRBJ1-5 NA TRBV18
CASSEVTWQGYTF TGTGCCAGCAGTGAAGTAACATGGCAGGGCTACACCTTC NA TRBJ1-2 NA TRBV2
CASSPTVNQPQHF TGTGCCAGCTCACCGACTGTGAATCAGCCCCAGCATTTT NA TRBJ1-5 NA TRBV18
CASSLAAANANTGELFF TGCGCCAGCAGCTTGGCCGCGGCCAACGCGAACACCGGGGAGCTGTTTTTT NA TRBJ2-2 NA TRBV5-1
CASSSGQSYEQYF TGTGCCAGCAGTTCGGGACAGTCCTACGAGCAGTACTTC TRBD1 TRBJ2-7 once TRBV28
CAWSGLAGGLAGELFF TGTGCCTGGAGTGGCCTAGCGGGAGGATTGGCCGGGGAGCTGTTTTTT TRBD2 TRBJ2-2 NA TRBV30
CASSLQTDTQYF TGCGCCAGCAGCTTGCAAACAGATACGCAGTATTTT NA TRBJ2-3 NA TRBV5-1
CASSVDPGGYEQYF TGTGCCAGCAGCGTAGATCCGGGGGGATACGAGCAGTACTTC TRBD2 TRBJ2-7 once TRBV9
CASSFGTTYGYTF TGTGCCAGCAGTTTCGGGACAACCTATGGCTACACCTTC NA TRBJ1-2 NA TRBV28
CASNSRSSGNTIYF TGTGCCAGTAATTCCCGGAGCTCTGGAAACACCATATATTTT NA TRBJ1-3 few TRBV19
CSVSETTQYF TGCAGCGTTAGCGAGACCACCCAGTACTTC NA TRBJ2-5 NA TRBV29-1
CASRSGTSLDEQFF TGTGCCAGCAGATCCGGGACTAGTCTAGATGAGCAGTTCTTC TRBD2 TRBJ2-1 NA TRBV28
CASSKVDPTGGYTF TGTGCCAGCAGCAAAGTGGACCCGACGGGAGGCTACACCTTC NA TRBJ1-2 NA TRBV21-1
CASSYSAGVNTEAFF TGTGCCAGCAGTTACTCAGCAGGGGTGAACACTGAAGCTTTCTTT NA TRBJ1-1 NA TRBV6-5
CASSKLAGVGTDTQYF TGTGCCAGCAGCAAACTAGCGGGAGTGGGCACAGATACGCAGTATTTT TRBD2 TRBJ2-3 once TRBV5-4
CASSLDIDYGYTF TGTGCCAGCTCACTAGATATTGACTATGGCTACACCTTC NA TRBJ1-2 NA TRBV18
CAWSPREDQPQHF TGTGCCTGGAGTCCCCGGGAGGATCAGCCCCAGCATTTT NA TRBJ1-5 NA TRBV30
CASTPGGTGPYNSPLHF TGTGCCAGCACACCGGGAGGGACAGGGCCTTATAATTCACCCCTCCACTTT TRBD1 TRBJ1-6 NA TRBV2
CASSAGLAGNTDTQYF TGTGCCAGCAGCGCGGGACTAGCGGGAAACACAGATACGCAGTATTTT TRBD2 TRBJ2-3 NA TRBV7-3
CASSLDPRRRATYEQYF TGCGCCAGCAGCTTGGATCCACGCCGCAGGGCTACCTACGAGCAGTACTTC NA TRBJ2-7 NA TRBV5-1
CASSRGRNTEAFF TGCGCCAGCAGCAGGGGGAGGAACACTGAAGCTTTCTTT NA TRBJ1-1 NA TRBV4-3
CASRTNRGHYEQYF TGTGCCAGCAGAACGAACAGGGGCCACTACGAGCAGTACTTC TRBD1 TRBJ2-7 NA TRBV6-5
CASSVKGLAGNYNEQFF TGTGCCAGCAGCGTAAAGGGACTAGCGGGAAACTACAATGAGCAGTTCTTC TRBD2 TRBJ2-1 NA TRBV9